This T cell receptor beta chain is from a study of T cells in Graves' hyperthyroidism and ophthalmopathy (dated by TCRdb to between 2018 and 2020). For the wider study: Peripheral blood samples were taken at the time of initial diagnosis, prior to any treatment. In six Graves' hyperthyroidism patients, the study also compared T-cell repertoires from thyroid tissue with T-cell repertoires from blood. A discovery cohort of 95 to 100 patients, roughly 45 with Graves' ophthalmopathy and about 58 with stable Graves' hyperthyroidism, was used to find distinguishing TCR V-J signatures. After sampling, hyperthyroidism patients received methimazole starting at 30 mg daily, and ophthalmopathy patients received high-dose intravenous methylprednisolone. For training and testing, the 100 or so patients in the discovery cohort were randomly divided in a 7:3 ratio. The paper describes TCR Vbeta CDR3 sequencing of about 140 peripheral blood samples, made up of 43 ophthalmopathy patients, around 73 hyperthyroidism patients and some 17 progressor patients. Prospective prediction of ophthalmopathy was tested in an independent validation cohort of some 20 hyperthyroidism patients and 17 patients who later progressed to ophthalmopathy. The study at large found these results: No statistical method was used to set the sample size in advance, and investigators knew the group allocation. In validation, the model predicted progression to ophthalmopathy with roughly 70% sensitivity and around 72% specificity, a median of around 6.6 months before onset. Ophthalmopathy was separated from stable hyperthyroidism by a 13 V-J signature model, with approximately 85% sensitivity and just over 81% specificity obtained in cross-validation and 80%/75% obtained in testing. Most expanded thyroid clonotypes (frequency above 0.001) were also detected in blood, suggesting blood repertoires may reflect thyroid immune responses.

TCR beta CDR3 regions were amplified from RNA transcripts. For the first round of RT-PCR on the TCR CDR3, the HTBI primer set was used together with the Qiagen OneStep RT-PCR kit. Libraries were constructed in a second round of multiplex PCR, after which size selection and purification were performed. Libraries were sequenced paired-end with 100 bp reads on an Illumina HiSeq2000. Turning to the authors' computational methods: SOAPnuke was used to process the raw data, with reads discarded if the reads contained adapters or uncalled bases, had a mean Phred below 15, or lacked an exact constant-primer or identifier match. High-quality paired reads were merged using COPE v1.2.5, and each unique nucleotide sequence was defined as a clonotype. MiTCR v1.1 was used to align clonotypes to the IMGT TRBV, TRBD and TRBJ reference segments. The analysis was restricted to V-J combinations with a frequency above 0.0001, which together covered about 99% of the repertoires. The TCS score was defined as F50 (clonal expansion) divided by E x V (chaos), with BLOSUM62-based TCRdist calculated between CDR3 peptides within each V-J. Welch's t-statistics and random forest reduced 500 to 550 V-J features to 10 to 15, which were used in a naive Bayes classifier (R e1071). In TCRdb, the public reads were trimmed at Q25 with fastp and aligned with MiXCR, with productive beta chains retained. Rows are unified per CDR3 protein, each entry keeping the most common DNA and genes. Here the V and J calls rest on TCRdb's processing, not on the authors' analysis. Present in this sample are around 700,000 distinct CDR3 sequences, roughly a sixth of which were seen just once. The ten biggest clones cover 16% of the sample.

The germline V gene encodes CDR1 SGDLS and CDR2 YYNGEE. Relative to germline, V is missing 0 bases and J is missing 6 bases, with 2 bases of the junction outside any gene match. Including the terminal cysteine and phenylalanine, the CDR3 comprises 14 residues. Of all the DNA, just the CDR3 is kept, 42 bases in frame from base 1. The hyperthyroidism patients were between 18 and 65 years old and newly diagnosed, with a disease duration of less than 2 months. Any patient with an uncontrolled infection, another autoimmune disease, pregnancy or lactation was excluded. Diagnoses were established on the basis of clinical symptoms, serum thyroxine and TRAb, thyroid ultrasound, and orbital computed tomography. Blood from progressor patients was collected at the time of first diagnosis with hyperthyroidism, before any ophthalmopathy symptoms had appeared. PBMCs were separated from under 12 ml of fresh peripheral blood using Ficoll-Paque density gradient centrifugation. Progressor patients were defined as those initially diagnosed with Graves' hyperthyroidism in whom ophthalmopathy developed during follow-up. Total RNA was extracted using Trizol reagent, and RNA quality was assessed on an Agilent 2100 Bioanalyzer.

A remark on this clonotype: The antigen it binds to is not known. Base quality data are lacking; no much larger clone is found one base away.

The sequenced sample consisted of blood. Here the chain combines TRBV9 and TRBJ2-1, and 8 junction bases match TRBD1. The sequence came from a woman in her fifties or sixties with Graves' hyperthyroidism that later progressed to Graves' ophthalmopathy. The CDR3 corresponds to CASSVGGTGNEQFF. In nucleotides, the sequence is TGTGCCAGCAGCGTAGGCGGGACAGGCAATGAGCAGTTCTTC.